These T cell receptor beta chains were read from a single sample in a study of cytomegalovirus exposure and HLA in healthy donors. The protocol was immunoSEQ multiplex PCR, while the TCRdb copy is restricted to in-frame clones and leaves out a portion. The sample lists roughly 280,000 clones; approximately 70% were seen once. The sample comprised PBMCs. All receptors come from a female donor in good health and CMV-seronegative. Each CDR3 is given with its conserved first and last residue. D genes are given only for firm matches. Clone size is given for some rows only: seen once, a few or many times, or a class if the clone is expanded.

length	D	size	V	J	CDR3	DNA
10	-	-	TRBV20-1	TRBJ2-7	CSAHSGEQYF	TGCAGTGCCCACTCGGGCGAGCAGTACTTC
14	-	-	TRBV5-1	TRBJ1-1	CASSLEQGRTEAFF	TGCGCCAGCAGCTTGGAGCAGGGAAGGACTGAAGCTTTCTTT
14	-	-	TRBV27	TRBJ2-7	CASSFGGPPSEQYF	TGTGCCAGCAGTTTCGGGGGGCCTCCATCCGAGCAGTACTTC
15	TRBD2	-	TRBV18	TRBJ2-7	CASSPVAGGTYEQYF	TGTGCCAGCTCACCGGTAGCGGGAGGGACCTACGAGCAGTACTTC
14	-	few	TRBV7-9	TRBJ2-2	CASSYSRVTGELFF	TGTGCCAGCAGCTATTCTCGCGTCACCGGGGAGCTGTTTTTT
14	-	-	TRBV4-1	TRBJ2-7	CASSQEPGVKEQYF	TGCGCCAGCAGCCAAGAACCGGGAGTAAAAGAGCAGTACTTC
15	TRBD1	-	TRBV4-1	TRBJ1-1	CASSHPTGGNTEAFF	TGCGCCAGCAGCCATCCAACAGGGGGTAACACTGAAGCTTTCTTT
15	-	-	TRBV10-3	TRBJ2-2	CAIRRNSGNTGELFF	TGTGCCATCAGGAGGAATAGCGGGAACACCGGGGAGCTGTTTTTT
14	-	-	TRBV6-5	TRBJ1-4	CASSYLRSNEKLFF	TGTGCCAGCAGTTACCTCAGGTCGAATGAAAAACTGTTTTTT
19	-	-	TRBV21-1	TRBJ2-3	CASSKGGFGQGANTDTQYF	-
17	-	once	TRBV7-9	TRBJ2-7	CASSPRRDERPSREQYF	TGTGCCAGCAGCCCTAGAAGGGATGAGCGTCCTAGCCGCGAGCAGTACTTC
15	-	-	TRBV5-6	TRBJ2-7	CASSLMGGSIYEQYF	TGTGCCAGCAGCTTAATGGGGGGATCCATCTACGAGCAGTACTTC
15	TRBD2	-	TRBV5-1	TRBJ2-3	CASSLSTSGTDTQYF	TGCGCCAGCAGCTTGTCGACTAGCGGCACAGATACGCAGTATTTT
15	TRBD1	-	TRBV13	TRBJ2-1	CASSYGTGALNEQFF	TGTGCCAGCAGCTACGGGACAGGGGCTCTCAATGAGCAGTTCTTC
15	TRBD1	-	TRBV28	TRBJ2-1	CASSEPGQGGNEQFF	TGTGCCAGCAGCGAACCGGGACAGGGAGGTAATGAGCAGTTCTTC
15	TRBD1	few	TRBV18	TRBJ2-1	CASSPYRDRANEQFF	TGTGCCAGCTCACCCTACCGGGACAGGGCAAATGAGCAGTTCTTC
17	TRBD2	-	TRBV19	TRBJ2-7	CASSPLAGGPISYEQYF	TGTGCCAGTAGTCCCTTAGCGGGAGGGCCTATTAGCTACGAGCAGTACTTC
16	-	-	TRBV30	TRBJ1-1	CAWSVTGATLSTEAFF	TGTGCCTGGAGTGTAACAGGCGCAACTCTGTCCACTGAAGCTTTCTTT
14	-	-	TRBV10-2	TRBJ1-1	CASTRGLLGTEAFF	TGCGCCAGCACCCGGGGACTTTTGGGCACTGAAGCTTTCTTT
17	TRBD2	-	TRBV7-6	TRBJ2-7	CASSTGLAGPSPYEQYF	TGTGCCAGCAGCACGGGACTAGCGGGACCTTCCCCCTACGAGCAGTACTTC
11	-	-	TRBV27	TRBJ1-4	CASSGEGKLFF	TGTGCCAGCAGCGGAGAGGGAAAACTGTTTTTT
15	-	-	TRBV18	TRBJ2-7	CASSPFGTGSYEQYF	TGTGCCAGCTCACCATTCGGGACTGGATCCTACGAGCAGTACTTC
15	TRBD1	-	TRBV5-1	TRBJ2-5	CASGPGQGGAETQYF	TGCGCCAGCGGCCCGGGACAGGGAGGCGCAGAGACCCAGTACTTC
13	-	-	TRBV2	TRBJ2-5	CASSENREETQYF	TGTGCCAGCAGTGAGAACAGGGAGGAGACCCAGTACTTC
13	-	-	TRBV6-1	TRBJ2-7	CASRRSGGYEQYF	TGTGCCAGCAGGCGGTCCGGGGGCTACGAGCAGTACTTC
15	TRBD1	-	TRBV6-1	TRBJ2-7	CASSETGALSYEQYF	TGTGCCAGCAGTGAGACAGGGGCCCTCTCCTACGAGCAGTACTTC
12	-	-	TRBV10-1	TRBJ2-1	CASSESLAEQFF	TGCGCCAGCAGTGAGTCGTTAGCTGAGCAGTTCTTC
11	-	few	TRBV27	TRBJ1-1	CASSSKGEAFF	TGTGCCAGCAGTTCGAAGGGGGAAGCTTTCTTT
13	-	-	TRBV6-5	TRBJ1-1	CASTRYRNTEAFF	TGTGCCAGCACGCGATACAGGAACACTGAAGCTTTCTTT
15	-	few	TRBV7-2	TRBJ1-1	CASSSQRTDITEAFF	TGTGCCAGCAGCTCCCAACGGACAGATATCACTGAAGCTTTCTTT
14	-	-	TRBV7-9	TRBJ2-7	CSSSPRTGPDEQYF	TGTTCCAGCAGCCCACGAACAGGGCCTGACGAGCAGTACTTC
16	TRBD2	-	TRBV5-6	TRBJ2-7	CASSPGLVAGANEQYF	TGTGCCAGCAGCCCAGGACTTGTAGCGGGAGCCAACGAGCAGTACTTC
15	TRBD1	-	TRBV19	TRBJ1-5	CASMVGTGFNQPQHF	TGTGCCAGTATGGTGGGGACAGGGTTCAATCAGCCCCAGCATTTT
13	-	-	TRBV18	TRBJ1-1	CASSPGRDTEAFF	TGTGCCAGCTCACCAGGGCGGGATACTGAAGCTTTCTTT
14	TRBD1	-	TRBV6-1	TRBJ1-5	CASSETTGYQPQHF	TGTGCCAGCAGTGAAACGACAGGGTATCAGCCCCAGCATTTT
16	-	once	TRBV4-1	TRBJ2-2	CASSQGGGPDTGELFF	TGCGCCAGCAGCCAAGGGGGGGGCCCCGACACCGGGGAGCTGTTTTTT
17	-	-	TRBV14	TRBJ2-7	CASSPTFLAGRSREQYF	TGTGCCAGCAGCCCAACCTTTCTAGCTGGGAGATCGCGCGAGCAGTACTTC
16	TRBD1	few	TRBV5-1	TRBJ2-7	CASSGGTGLGGYEQYF	TGCGCCAGCAGCGGGGGGACAGGGTTGGGCGGGTACGAGCAGTACTTC
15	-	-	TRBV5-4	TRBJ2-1	CASSYGSASLNEQFF	TGTGCCAGCAGCTACGGTAGTGCATCTCTCAATGAGCAGTTCTTC
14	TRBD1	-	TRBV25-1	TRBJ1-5	CASSGGQGRQPQHF	TGTGCCAGCAGTGGGGGACAGGGCCGACAGCCCCAGCATTTT
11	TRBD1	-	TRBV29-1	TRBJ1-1	CSAWTGVEAFF	TGCAGCGCCTGGACAGGGGTCGAGGCTTTCTTT
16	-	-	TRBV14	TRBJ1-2	CASSPLRQPPPDGYTF	TGTGCCAGCAGCCCACTCAGACAGCCGCCCCCGGATGGCTACACCTTC
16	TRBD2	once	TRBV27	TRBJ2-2	CATAGLAGVNTGELFF	TGTGCCACCGCGGGACTAGCGGGAGTTAACACCGGGGAGCTGTTTTTT
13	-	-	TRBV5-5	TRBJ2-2	CASSFQGRGELFF	TGTGCCAGCAGCTTCCAGGGCCGCGGGGAGCTGTTTTTT
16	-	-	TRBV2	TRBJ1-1	CASSLESLRKNTEAFF	TGTGCCAGCAGTTTGGAGAGCTTGCGGAAGAACACTGAAGCTTTCTTT
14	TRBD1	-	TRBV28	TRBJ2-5	CASSGTGTGGSQYF	TGTGCCAGCAGCGGGACCGGGACAGGGGGTTCCCAGTACTTC
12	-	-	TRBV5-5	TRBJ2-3	CASSSGMDTQYF	TGTGCCAGCAGCTCGGGAATGGATACGCAGTATTTT
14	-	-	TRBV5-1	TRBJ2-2	CASSVGQNTGELFF	TGCGCCAGCAGCGTTGGACAGAACACCGGGGAGCTGTTTTTT
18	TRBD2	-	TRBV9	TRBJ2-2	CASSVAGGLAVNTGELFF	TGTGCCAGCAGCGTAGCCGGGGGACTAGCGGTAAACACCGGGGAGCTGTTTTTT
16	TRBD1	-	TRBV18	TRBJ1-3	CASSLGQGSSGNTIYF	TGTGCCAGCTCACTGGGACAGGGAAGCTCTGGAAACACCATATATTTT
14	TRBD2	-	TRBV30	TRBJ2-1	CAWAAGVSYNEQFF	TGTGCCTGGGCAGCGGGAGTCTCCTACAATGAGCAGTTCTTC
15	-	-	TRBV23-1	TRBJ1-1	CARAGFPRGLREAFF	TGCGCCAGAGCCGGATTTCCCAGGGGTTTGAGGGAAGCTTTCTTT